The entry below gives a single T cell receptor beta chain sequence along with its context. This sample is drawn from a study of blood T cell repertoires in COVID-19. This table comes from immunoSEQ multiplex PCR, and its TCRdb copy is limited to in-frame clones, with some not included. The repertoire includes 130,000 to 150,000 clones, roughly nine tenths of them detected once, and 4% sits in the top ten. The source is a woman aged 40 to 50 who had been exposed to COVID-19. Material for sequencing was PBMCs or T cells enriched from blood (not recorded which).

The CDR3, as DNA: TGTGCCAGCAGCTTAAGGGGGGGGTCCTACAATGAGCAGTTCTTC. As protein: CASSLRGGSYNEQFF. The chain employs TRBV7-6 and TRBJ2-1, with D possibly matching TRBD2 (7 bases). The CDR3 totals 15 residues. Germline loops: CDR1 SGHVS, CDR2 FNYEAQ. V lost 2 bases and J lost 1, with 9 bases in between.